These 2 T cell receptor beta chains share one sample of origin, sequenced in a study of blood T cell repertoires in COVID-19. Profiling relied on immunoSEQ multiplex PCR, and the TCRdb table lists in-frame clones only, not all of them. Altogether 210,000 or so clones are present, roughly nine tenths being singletons, with the ten largest covering about a tenth. Sample: PBMCs or T cells enriched from blood (not recorded which). The receptor set was obtained from a young man who had recovered from COVID-19.

This clone has just one count. V is TRBV18 and J is TRBJ1-5; maybe TRBD1 (5 bases). Per germline, CDR1 KGHSH and CDR2 LQKENI. The CDR3 spans 14 residues. The V end was cut by 6 bases, the J end by 5 bases, with 14 bases between. The CDR3 sequence is CASSWGGRDQPQHF. The CDR3 DNA sequence: TGTGCCAGCTCGTGGGGTGGCAGGGATCAGCCCCAGCATTTT.

This chain uses TRBV28 with TRBJ2-2, with a weak D call TRBD1 (6 bases). V lost 8 bases and J 9 bases, leaving 10 bases between the germline ends. The CDR3 covers 11 residues. CDR1 and CDR2 from the germline V gene are MDHEN and SYDVKM. For the CDR3, the DNA is TGTGCCAGCGGGGGACAACGGGAGCTGTTTTTT. It specifies CASGGQRELFF. The full variable domain, rest sourced from reference TRBV28 and TRBJ2-2, is DVKVTQSSRYLVKRTGEKVFLECVQDMDHENMFWYRQDPGLGLRLIYFSYDVKMKEKGDIPEGYSVSREKKERFSLILESASTNQTSMYLCASGGQRELFFGEGSRLTVL.